These 27 T cell receptor beta chains originate from one sample sequenced in a study of technical replicates of blood from several donors. Assay used: immunoSEQ multiplex PCR; TCRdb lists only in-frame clones, some missing. The repertoire consists of approximately 80,000 clones, with 98% occurring once and the leading ten covering approximately 0.15%. The sequencing input was T cells isolated from PBMCs. The receptors shown here come from a human donor in good health.

The chain couples TRBV28 to TRBJ2-7; 12 nucleotides agree with TRBD2. The CDR3 is 14 amino acids. Per germline, CDR1 MDHEN and CDR2 SYDVKM. Trimming took 5 bases from V and 9 from J; bases not matched to a gene: 8. CDR3 residues: CASSLGLAGRGQYF. The CDR3 nucleotides are TGTGCCAGCAGTCTCGGACTAGCGGGAAGGGGGCAGTACTTC.

The chain combines TRBV10-2 with TRBJ2-7; TRBD2 matches at 8 bases. This CDR3 is 16 amino acids long. The V gene end was trimmed by 3 bases and the J gene end by 0 bases; junction bases not matched to a gene: 7. Germline V gene lookup returns CDR1 WSHSY and CDR2 SAAADI. The CDR3: CASSEAGVFYSYEQYF. Here the CDR3 DNA reads TGCGCCAGCAGTGAAGCGGGAGTTTTTTACTCCTACGAGCAGTACTTC.

The chain uses TRBV5-1 and TRBJ2-2; possible D gene TRBD1, 6 bases. CDR1 is SGHRS, CDR2 YFSETQ, per germline. The length of the CDR3 is 15 residues. The V end lost 3 bases, the J end lost 6 bases, and 15 bases lay between the germline ends. The CDR3 coding sequence is TGCGCCAGCAGCTGGGGGTCTGGGGGCGCCGGGGAGCTGTTTTTT. This encodes CASSWGSGGAGELFF. Filled out from reference TRBV5-1 and TRBJ2-2, the complete variable domain reads KAGVTQTPRYLIKTRGQQVTLSCSPISGHRSVSWYQQTPGQGLQFLFEYFSETQRNKGNFPGRFSGRQFSNSRSEMNVSTLELGDSALYLCASSWGSGGAGELFFGEGSRLTVL.

V and J are TRBV4-2 and TRBJ2-1, with 8 bases fitting TRBD2. The CDR3 sequence is 16 residues long. With 2 bases clipped from V and 0 bases from J, the junction kept 3 bases outside the gene matches. Germline CDR1 LGHNA, CDR2 YNFKEQ. For the CDR3, the DNA is TGTGCCAGCAGCCAAACCGGGACTAGCTCCTACAATGAGCAGTTCTTC. It specifies CASSQTGTSSYNEQFF.

This chain joins TRBV13 and TRBJ1-4; D perhaps matches TRBD1 (6 bases). Trimming pared 5 bases from V and 6 bases from J, leaving 10 bases between. The CDR3 totals 13 residues. The germline V gene encodes CDR1 PRHDT and CDR2 FYEKMQ (reference sequence). CDR3 loop: CASSTQGYEKLFF. In nucleotides, the CDR3 is TGTGCCAGCAGCACTCAGGGGTATGAAAAACTGTTTTTT.

This chain uses TRBV7-2 with TRBJ2-7, with TRBD2 identical over 12 bases. The junction had 6 bases not matched to a gene; V was cut back by 4 bases and J by 2 bases. This CDR3 comprises 16 residues. Germline-derived CDR1 and CDR2 are SGHTA and FQGNSA. CDR3 in DNA: TGTGCCAGCAGCTCCTCTAGCGGGAGGGTTCCCTACGAGCAGTACTTC. Its translation is CASSSSSGRVPYEQYF.

In DNA form, the CDR3 reads TGTGCCAGCAGTTGGCAGGGGGCGGGAAATGAGCAGTTCTTC. This encodes CASSWQGAGNEQFF. The V and J genes are TRBV28 and TRBJ2-1; 8 nucleotides align to TRBD1. CDR3 length: 14 amino acids. In germline, CDR1 is MDHEN, CDR2 SYDVKM. With 4 bases clipped from V and 7 bases from J, the junction kept 6 bases outside the gene matches.

The CDR3, as DNA: TGTGCCAGCAGTAAGAACAGGGGCAATGAGCAGTTCTTC. This gives the protein CASSKNRGNEQFF. The rearrangement uses TRBV6-5 and TRBJ2-1; TRBD1 aligns across 7 bases. The CDR3 is 13 amino acids. V was pared by 5 bases and J by 6 bases, with 4 bases of the junction left unmatched. In germline, CDR1 is MNHEY, CDR2 SVGAGI.

The CDR3 is CAWGTGFGQPQHF. CDR3 nucleotide sequence: TGTGCCTGGGGGACAGGTTTTGGTCAGCCCCAGCATTTT. The rearrangement uses TRBV30 and TRBJ1-5, with 8 positions matching TRBD1. J gave up 6 bases and V 5 bases, and 6 bases lay outside the gene matches. The length of the CDR3 is 13 residues. Germline V lookup: CDR1 GTSNPN, CDR2 SVGIG (reference sequence).

J is TRBJ1-1 and V is TRBV5-1; TRBD1 agrees at 7 bases. V was clipped by 0 bases and J by 5 bases; unmatched bases: 7. The CDR3 spans 15 residues. CDR1 and CDR2 from the germline V gene are SGHRS and YFSETQ. The CDR3 spells CASSLASGGLTEAFF. In DNA form, the CDR3 reads TGCGCCAGCAGCTTGGCCTCAGGGGGTCTTACTGAAGCTTTCTTT.

The J gene is TRBJ1-2, the V gene TRBV12-5, with TRBD1 matching 12 bases. Looked up from germline, CDR1 is LGHNT and CDR2 is FRNRAP. CDR3 length equals 19 residues. The junction had 14 bases not matched to a gene; V was cut back by 3 bases and J by 3 bases. In nucleotides, the CDR3 is TGTGCTAGTGGTTTCCTCCTCCGGGACAGGGGGCGTAAGGACTATGGCTACACCTTC. Residues: CASGFLLRDRGRKDYGYTF.

This clone was detected once. The CDR3 region has the DNA TGTGCCAGCAGTTCCATCCAGGGGGTGTGGGCGACTAATGAAAAACTGTTTTTT. This gives the protein CASSSIQGVWATNEKLFF. This rearrangement joins TRBV27 to TRBJ1-4; 7 nucleotides agree with TRBD1. CDR3 length: 18 amino acids. CDR1 is MNHEY, CDR2 SMNVEV, per germline (reference sequence). The V segment lost 4 bases and the J segment 2 bases; nucleotides outside the gene matches: 13.

V usage is TRBV5-6 and J usage is TRBJ1-1, with D unclear. The CDR3 runs to 14 residues. Germline lookup yields CDR1 SGHDT and CDR2 YYEEEE. The ends were cut back, 4 bases at V and 5 bases at J, with 15 bases in the middle. This chain's CDR3 is CASSPERGGTEAFF. DNA for the CDR3: TGTGCCAGCAGCCCGGAAAGAGGAGGGACTGAAGCTTTCTTT.

The chain carries TRBV4-1 and TRBJ2-7, with 7 bases identical to TRBD1. The CDR3 is made up of 14 amino acids. Germline V CDR1 and CDR2: MGHRA, YSYEKL. Trimming removed 3 bases from V and 1 base from J; junction bases left unmatched: 3. CDR3 sequence: CASSHPGQSYEQYF. CDR3 nucleotides: TGCGCCAGCAGCCACCCGGGACAGTCCTACGAGCAGTACTTC.

The V and J genes are TRBV2 and TRBJ1-6, with D perhaps matching TRBD1 (5 bases). V was cut by 2 bases and J by 10 bases, with 12 bases left in between. This CDR3 spans 14 amino acids. The germline V gene encodes CDR1 SNHLY and CDR2 FYNNEI. The CDR3 nucleotides are TGTGCCAGCAGTGAAATGGGACTTAACTCACCCCTCCACTTT. It encodes CASSEMGLNSPLHF.

V usage is TRBV6-5 and J usage is TRBJ1-1; D is unclear. Germline-derived CDR1 and CDR2 are MNHEY and SVGAGI. The germline V and J ends were trimmed by 4 bases and 0 bases, with 9 bases remaining between them. This CDR3 comprises 14 residues. The CDR3 spells CASSFARLNTEAFF. The CDR3 DNA reads TGTGCCAGCAGTTTCGCCAGATTGAACACTGAAGCTTTCTTT.

This clone was seen just once. The CDR3 sequence: CASSEWSDFGEKLFF. CDR3 in DNA: TGTGCCAGCAGTGAATGGTCGGACTTTGGCGAAAAACTGTTTTTT. The chain carries TRBV25-1 and TRBJ1-4; D not resolved. The CDR3 is 15 amino acids. Germline CDR1 and CDR2: MGHDK and SYGVNS. V lost 1 base to trimming and J lost 8 bases, with 14 bases between them.

The J gene is TRBJ1-2, the V gene TRBV6-1; the D gene is possibly TRBD1 (6 bases). Per the germline V gene, CDR1 is MNHNS and CDR2 is SASEGT. Trimming removed 1 base at V and 6 bases at J, with 12 bases between. This CDR3 is 14 amino acids long. The CDR3 loop reads CASSEGGTKDGYTF. The DNA for the CDR3 is TGTGCCAGCAGTGAAGGGGGGACAAAGGATGGCTACACCTTC.

The rearrangement uses TRBV5-1 and TRBJ2-2; 10 bases agree with TRBD2. The germline CDR1 and CDR2 sequences are SGHRS and YFSETQ. CDR3 length equals 19 residues. The ends lost 5 bases at V and 5 bases at J; junction bases unmatched: 18. The CDR3, as DNA: TGCGCCAGCAGATTGAGGTTAATTTCCGGGACTAGCGTTACCGGGGAGCTGTTTTTT. Amino acids: CASRLRLISGTSVTGELFF.

The chain links TRBV10-1 to TRBJ2-7; 7 nucleotides align to TRBD2. The J segment lost 2 bases and the V segment lost 0 bases, leaving 4 bases of the junction unmatched. This CDR3 spans 15 amino acids. Looked up from germline, CDR1 is WNHNN and CDR2 is SYGVQD (reference sequence). Here the CDR3 reads CASSESPSGAYEQYF. CDR3 in DNA: TGCGCCAGCAGTGAGTCCCCTAGCGGAGCCTACGAGCAGTACTTC.

V and J are TRBV7-2 and TRBJ2-7, with no clear D. Trimming removed 1 base from V and 0 bases from J, with 7 bases in between. Germline V gene data show CDR1 as SGHTA and CDR2 as FQGNSA. The CDR3 is made up of 14 amino acids. CDR3 sequence reads: CASSLDRYSYEQYF. Here the CDR3 DNA reads TGTGCCAGCAGCTTAGACCGGTACTCCTACGAGCAGTACTTC. Full variable domain (rest looked up from reference TRBV7-2 and TRBJ2-7): GAGVSQSPSNKVTEKGKDVELRCDPISGHTALYWYRQSLGQGLEFLIYFQGNSAPDKSGLPSDRFSAERTGGSVSTLTIQRTQQEDSAVYLCASSLDRYSYEQYFGPGTRLTVT.

This chain joins TRBV7-7 and TRBJ2-3, with 7 bases identical to TRBD2. V lost 1 base, J lost 2 bases, and 3 bases stayed unmatched. The germline V gene encodes CDR1 SSHAT and CDR2 FNYEAQ (reference sequence). The CDR3 contains 15 residues. The CDR3 DNA sequence: TGTGCCAGCAGCTTAGAGGGACTAACCACAGATACGCAGTATTTT. It specifies CASSLEGLTTDTQYF.

This chain links TRBV18 with TRBJ2-5, with TRBD2 identical over 9 bases. The germline V gene has CDR1 KGHSH and CDR2 LQKENI. This CDR3 comprises 15 residues. After removal of 5 bases from V and 0 bases from J, the junction contained 4 bases not matched to a gene. The CDR3 DNA is TGTGCCAGCTCAAGGACTAGCGCGTACCAAGAGACCCAGTACTTC. Translated: CASSRTSAYQETQYF.

J is TRBJ2-1 and V is TRBV15; a possible D gene is TRBD2 (5 bases). From germline, CDR1 is LNHNV and CDR2 YYDKDF (reference sequence). The length of the CDR3 is 17 residues. V lost 0 bases, J lost 0 bases, and 12 bases lay in between. The CDR3 reads CATSRDGSFSSYNEQFF. In nucleotides, the CDR3 is TGTGCCACCAGCAGAGATGGGAGTTTCAGCTCCTACAATGAGCAGTTCTTC.

J is TRBJ2-7 and V is TRBV27; D possibly corresponds to TRBD1 (5 bases). The ends were cut back, 5 bases at V and 6 bases at J, with 17 bases in the middle. The germline V gene has CDR1 MNHEY and CDR2 SMNVEV (reference sequence). CDR3 size: 14 residues. The CDR3 spells CASSATGADREQYF. Here the CDR3 DNA reads TGTGCCAGCAGTGCCACAGGTGCTGATCGCGAGCAGTACTTC.

The V gene is TRBV6-1, the J gene TRBJ2-1, with a possible D match to TRBD1 (6 bases). V was cut by 8 bases and J by 2 bases, with 16 bases left in between. The CDR3 has 15 amino acids. CDR1 and CDR2 from the germline V gene are MNHNS and SASEGT. CDR3 coding DNA: TGTGCCAGCCGACCCCCAAGGACAGCCTACAATGAGCAGTTCTTC. Amino acid sequence: CASRPPRTAYNEQFF.

This clone was counted a single time. The junction departs from the called germline gene at one end, perhaps through a read error. The chain is built from TRBV7-7 and TRBJ2-7, with 8 bases that match TRBD1. Germline V gene data show CDR1 as SSHAT and CDR2 as FNYEAQ (reference sequence). The CDR3 runs to 14 residues. The chain's CDR3 is CASSPGTGAYEQYF. The CDR3 nucleotides are TGTGCTAGCAGCCCCGGGACAGGAGCCTACGAGCAGTACTTC. Full variable domain (outside the CDR3, taken from reference TRBV7-7 and TRBJ2-7): GAGVSQSPRYKVTKRGQDVTLRCDPISSHATLYWYQQALGQGPEFLTYFNYEAQPDKSGLPSDRFSAERPEGSISTLTIQRTEQRDSAMYRCASSPGTGAYEQYFGPGTRLTVT.